Listed here is a single TCR beta chain. TCRdb's table, derived via immunoSEQ multiplex PCR, lists solely in-frame clones and lacks some. The data hold under 70,000 clones, with around 88% observed a single time. This sample is part of a study of blood T cell repertoires in COVID-19. The length of the CDR3 is 16 residues. The V and J ends lost 0 bases and 0 bases respectively, with 12 bases between them. Germline CDR1 and CDR2: SGHKS and YYEKEE (reference sequence). The chain employs TRBV5-5 and TRBJ1-2; possible D gene TRBD1, 6 bases. This TCR was recovered from a woman in her seventies with acute or convalescent COVID-19. Sequencing was done on a sample of peripheral blood. In nucleotides, the CDR3 is TGTGCCAGCAGCTTGGCCTCGCAGGGGACTAACTATGGCTACACCTTC. Translating it yields CASSLASQGTNYGYTF.